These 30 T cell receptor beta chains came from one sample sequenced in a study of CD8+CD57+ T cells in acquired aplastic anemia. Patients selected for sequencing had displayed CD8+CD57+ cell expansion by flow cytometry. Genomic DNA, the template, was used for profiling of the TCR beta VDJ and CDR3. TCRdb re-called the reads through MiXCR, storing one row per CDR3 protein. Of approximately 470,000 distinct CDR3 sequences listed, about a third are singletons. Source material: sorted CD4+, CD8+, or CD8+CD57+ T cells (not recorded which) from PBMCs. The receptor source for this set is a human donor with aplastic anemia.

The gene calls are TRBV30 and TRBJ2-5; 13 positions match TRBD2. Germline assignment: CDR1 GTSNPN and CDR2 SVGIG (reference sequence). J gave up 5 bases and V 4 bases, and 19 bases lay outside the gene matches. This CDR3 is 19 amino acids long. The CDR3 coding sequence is TGTGCCTGGATAAGTACTAGCGGGGGGGCCCGTGGTGTTAGGGAGACCCAGTACTTC. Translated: CAWISTSGGARGVRETQYF.

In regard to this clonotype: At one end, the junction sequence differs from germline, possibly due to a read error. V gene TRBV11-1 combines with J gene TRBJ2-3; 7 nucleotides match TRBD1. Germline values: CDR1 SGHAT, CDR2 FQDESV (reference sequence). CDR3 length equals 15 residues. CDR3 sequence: CASSLVPVGTDAQYF. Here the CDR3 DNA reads TGTGCCAGCAGCTTAGTCCCTGTAGGGACAGATGCGCAGTATTTT.

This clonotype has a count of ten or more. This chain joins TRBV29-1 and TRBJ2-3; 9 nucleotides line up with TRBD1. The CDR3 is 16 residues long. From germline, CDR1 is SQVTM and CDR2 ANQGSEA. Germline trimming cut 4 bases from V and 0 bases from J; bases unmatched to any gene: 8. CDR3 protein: CSVGRAGQGSTDTQYF. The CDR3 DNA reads TGCAGCGTTGGACGAGCGGGACAGGGAAGCACAGATACGCAGTATTTT.

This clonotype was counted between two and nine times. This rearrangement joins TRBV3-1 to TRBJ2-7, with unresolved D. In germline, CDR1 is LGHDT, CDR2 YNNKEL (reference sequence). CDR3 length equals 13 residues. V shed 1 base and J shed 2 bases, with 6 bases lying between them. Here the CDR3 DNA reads TGTGCCAGCAGCCAAGTCTTGCCCTACGAGCAGTACTTC. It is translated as CASSQVLPYEQYF.

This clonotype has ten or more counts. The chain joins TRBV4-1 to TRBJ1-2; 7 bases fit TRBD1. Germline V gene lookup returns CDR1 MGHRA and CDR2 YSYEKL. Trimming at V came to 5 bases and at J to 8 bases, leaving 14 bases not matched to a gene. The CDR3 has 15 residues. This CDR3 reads CASSAREKRDRGYTF. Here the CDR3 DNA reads TGCGCCAGCAGCGCCCGGGAGAAGAGGGACAGAGGCTACACCTTC.

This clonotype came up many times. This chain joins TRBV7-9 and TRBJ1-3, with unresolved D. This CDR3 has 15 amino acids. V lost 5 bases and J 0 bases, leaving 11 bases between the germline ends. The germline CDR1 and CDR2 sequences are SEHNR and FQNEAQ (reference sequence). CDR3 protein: CASSPIVDSGNTIYF. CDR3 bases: TGTGCCAGCAGCCCAATTGTGGACTCTGGAAACACCATATATTTT.

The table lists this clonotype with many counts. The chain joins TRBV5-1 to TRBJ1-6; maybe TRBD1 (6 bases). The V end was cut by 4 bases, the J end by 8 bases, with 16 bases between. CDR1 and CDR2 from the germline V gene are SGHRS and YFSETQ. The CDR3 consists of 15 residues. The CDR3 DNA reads TGCGCCAGCAGCCCAATGACAGGAGGAGATTCACCCCTCCACTTT. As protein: CASSPMTGGDSPLHF. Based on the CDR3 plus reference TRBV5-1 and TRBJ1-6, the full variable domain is KAGVTQTPRYLIKTRGQQVTLSCSPISGHRSVSWYQQTPGQGLQFLFEYFSETQRNKGNFPGRFSGRQFSNSRSEMNVSTLELGDSALYLCASSPMTGGDSPLHFGNGTRLTVT.

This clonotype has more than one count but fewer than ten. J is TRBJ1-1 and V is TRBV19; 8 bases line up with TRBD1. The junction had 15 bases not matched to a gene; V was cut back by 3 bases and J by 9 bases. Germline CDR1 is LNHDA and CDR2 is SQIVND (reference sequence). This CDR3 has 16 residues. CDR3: CASSIPGQVIGLKAFF. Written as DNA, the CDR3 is TGTGCCAGTAGTATTCCGGGACAGGTAATAGGGCTTAAAGCTTTCTTT.

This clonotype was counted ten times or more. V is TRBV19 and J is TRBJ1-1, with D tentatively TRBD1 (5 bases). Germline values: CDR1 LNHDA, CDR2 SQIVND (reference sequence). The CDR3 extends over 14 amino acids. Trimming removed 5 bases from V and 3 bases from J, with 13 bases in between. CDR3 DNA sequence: TGTGCCAGTAGTCTCCCACAGGTCCACACTGAAGCTTTCTTT. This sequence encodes CASSLPQVHTEAFF.

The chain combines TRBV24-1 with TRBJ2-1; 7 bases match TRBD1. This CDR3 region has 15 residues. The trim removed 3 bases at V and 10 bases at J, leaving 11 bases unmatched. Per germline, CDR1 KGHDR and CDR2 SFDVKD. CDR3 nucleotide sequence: TGTGCCACCAGTGATGAGATAAGACAGGGAGTGGAGCAGTTCTTC. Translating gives CATSDEIRQGVEQFF.

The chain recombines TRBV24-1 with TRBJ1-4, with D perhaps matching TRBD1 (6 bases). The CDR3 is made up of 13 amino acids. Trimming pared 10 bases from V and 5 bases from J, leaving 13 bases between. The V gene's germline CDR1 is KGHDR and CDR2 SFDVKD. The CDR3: CATASGQNEKLFF. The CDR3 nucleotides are TGTGCCACTGCGTCTGGACAGAATGAAAAACTGTTTTTT.

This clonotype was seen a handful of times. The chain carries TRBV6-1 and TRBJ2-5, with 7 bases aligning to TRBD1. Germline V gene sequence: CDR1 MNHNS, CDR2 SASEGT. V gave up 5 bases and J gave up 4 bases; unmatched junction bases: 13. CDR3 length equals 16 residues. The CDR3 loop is CASSRPLQGWRETQYF. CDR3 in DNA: TGTGCCAGCAGTCGACCCCTACAGGGGTGGAGAGAGACCCAGTACTTC.

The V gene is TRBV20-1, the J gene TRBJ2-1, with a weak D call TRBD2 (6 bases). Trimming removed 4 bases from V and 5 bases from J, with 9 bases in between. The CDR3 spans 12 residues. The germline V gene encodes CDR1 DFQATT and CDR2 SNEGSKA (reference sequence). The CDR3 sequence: CSATGGNNEQFF. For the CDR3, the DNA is TGCAGTGCTACCGGGGGTAACAATGAGCAGTTCTTC.

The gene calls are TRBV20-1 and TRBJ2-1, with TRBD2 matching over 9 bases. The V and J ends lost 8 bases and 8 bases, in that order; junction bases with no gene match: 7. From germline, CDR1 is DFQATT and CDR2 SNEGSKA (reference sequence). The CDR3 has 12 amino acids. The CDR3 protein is CSLAGERDEQFF. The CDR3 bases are TGCAGTTTAGCGGGGGAGAGGGATGAGCAGTTCTTC.

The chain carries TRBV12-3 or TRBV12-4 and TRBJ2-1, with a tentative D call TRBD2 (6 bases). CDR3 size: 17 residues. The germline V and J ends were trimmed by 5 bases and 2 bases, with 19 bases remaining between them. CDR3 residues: CASSQYLLAQTYNEQFF. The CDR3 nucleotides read TGTGCCAGCAGTCAATATCTCCTAGCGCAGACCTACAATGAGCAGTTCTTC.

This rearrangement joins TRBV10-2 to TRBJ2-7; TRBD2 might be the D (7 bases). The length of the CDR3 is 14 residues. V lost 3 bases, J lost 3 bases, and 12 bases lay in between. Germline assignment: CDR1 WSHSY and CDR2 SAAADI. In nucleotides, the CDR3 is TGCGCCAGCAGTGACACCGGGGGGCGCTACGAGCAGTACTTC. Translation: CASSDTGGRYEQYF.

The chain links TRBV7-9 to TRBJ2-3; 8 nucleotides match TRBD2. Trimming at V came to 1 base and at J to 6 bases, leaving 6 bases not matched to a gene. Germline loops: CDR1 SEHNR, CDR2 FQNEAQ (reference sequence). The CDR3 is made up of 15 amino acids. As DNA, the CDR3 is TGTGCCAGCAGCTTAGGGGCGGGGGGCCGGGATACGCAGTATTTT. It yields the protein CASSLGAGGRDTQYF.

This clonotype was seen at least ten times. CDR3 residues: CASSRDTLSAEQYF. The DNA of the CDR3 is TGTGCCAGCAGCCGCGACACTCTCTCCGCCGAGCAGTACTTC. This rearrangement joins TRBV7-9 to TRBJ2-7; D is unclear. The V gene's germline CDR1 is SEHNR and CDR2 FQNEAQ (reference sequence). V shed 5 bases and J shed 6 bases, with 17 bases lying between them. The CDR3 has 14 residues.

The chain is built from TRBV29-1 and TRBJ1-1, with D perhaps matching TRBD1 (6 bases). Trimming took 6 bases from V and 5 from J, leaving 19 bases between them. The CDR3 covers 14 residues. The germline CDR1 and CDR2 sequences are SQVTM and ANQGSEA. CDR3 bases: TGCAGCGTCAAGGGGGGGGGGAGGGAGACTGAAGCTTTCTTT. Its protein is CSVKGGGRETEAFF.

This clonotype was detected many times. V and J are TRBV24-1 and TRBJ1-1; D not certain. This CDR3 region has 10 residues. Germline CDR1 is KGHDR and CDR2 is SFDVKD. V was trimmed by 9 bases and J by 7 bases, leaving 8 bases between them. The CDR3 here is CATFGDEAFF. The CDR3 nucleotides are TGTGCCACCTTTGGCGATGAAGCTTTCTTT.

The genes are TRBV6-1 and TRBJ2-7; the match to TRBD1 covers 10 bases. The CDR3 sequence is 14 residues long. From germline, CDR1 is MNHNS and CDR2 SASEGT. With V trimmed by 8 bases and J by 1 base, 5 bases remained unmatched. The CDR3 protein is CASRRDRGSYEQYF. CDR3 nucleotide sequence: TGTGCCAGCCGTCGGGACAGGGGTTCCTACGAGCAGTACTTC.

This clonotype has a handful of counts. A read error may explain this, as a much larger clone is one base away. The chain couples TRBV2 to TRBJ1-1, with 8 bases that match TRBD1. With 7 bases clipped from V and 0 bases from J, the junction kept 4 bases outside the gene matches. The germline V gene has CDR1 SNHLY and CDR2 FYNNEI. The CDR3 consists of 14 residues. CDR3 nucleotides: TGTGCCAGCACCGGGACAGGTATGAACACTGAAGCTTTCTTT. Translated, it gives CASTGTGMNTEAFF.

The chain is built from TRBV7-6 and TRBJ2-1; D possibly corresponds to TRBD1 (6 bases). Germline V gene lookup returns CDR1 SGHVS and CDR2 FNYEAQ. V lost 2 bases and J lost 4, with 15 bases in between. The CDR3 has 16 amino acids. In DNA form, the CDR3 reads TGTGCCAGCAGCTTACGACAGGCCAGAATGTACAATGAGCAGTTCTTC. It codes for CASSLRQARMYNEQFF.

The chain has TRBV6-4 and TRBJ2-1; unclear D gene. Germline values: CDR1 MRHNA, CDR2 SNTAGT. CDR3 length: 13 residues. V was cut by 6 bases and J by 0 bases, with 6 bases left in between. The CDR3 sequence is CASRSDSYNEQFF. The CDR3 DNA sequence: TGTGCCAGCAGATCGGACTCCTACAATGAGCAGTTCTTC.

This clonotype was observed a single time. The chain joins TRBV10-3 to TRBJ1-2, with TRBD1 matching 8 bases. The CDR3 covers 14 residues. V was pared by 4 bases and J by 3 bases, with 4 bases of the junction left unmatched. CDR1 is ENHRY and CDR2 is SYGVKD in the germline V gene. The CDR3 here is CAISATGADYGYTF. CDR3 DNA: TGTGCCATCAGTGCGACAGGGGCCGACTATGGCTACACCTTC.

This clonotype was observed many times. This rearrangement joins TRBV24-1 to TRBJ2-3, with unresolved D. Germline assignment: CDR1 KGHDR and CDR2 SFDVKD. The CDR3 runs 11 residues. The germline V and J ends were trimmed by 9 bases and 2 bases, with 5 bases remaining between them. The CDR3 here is CATGDTDTQYF. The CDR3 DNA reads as TGTGCCACCGGCGACACAGATACGCAGTATTTT.

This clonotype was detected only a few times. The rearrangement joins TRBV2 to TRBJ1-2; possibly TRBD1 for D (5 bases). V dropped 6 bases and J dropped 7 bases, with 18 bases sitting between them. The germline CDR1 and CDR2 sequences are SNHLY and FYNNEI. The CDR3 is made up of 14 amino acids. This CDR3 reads CASSPSGTSLGYTF. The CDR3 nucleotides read TGTGCCAGCAGCCCCTCCGGGACCTCACTTGGCTACACCTTC.

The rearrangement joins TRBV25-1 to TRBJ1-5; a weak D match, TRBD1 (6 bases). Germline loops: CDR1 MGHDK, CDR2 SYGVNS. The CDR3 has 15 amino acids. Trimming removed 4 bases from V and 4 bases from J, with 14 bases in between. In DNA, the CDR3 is TGTGCCAGCAGTGCCTGGGGCGGACAGAATCAGCCCCAGCATTTT. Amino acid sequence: CASSAWGGQNQPQHF.

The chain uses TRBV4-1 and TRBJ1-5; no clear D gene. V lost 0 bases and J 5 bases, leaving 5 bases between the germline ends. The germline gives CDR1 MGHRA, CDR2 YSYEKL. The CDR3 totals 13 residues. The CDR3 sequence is CASSQDLDQPQHF. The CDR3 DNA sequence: TGCGCCAGCAGCCAAGATCTCGATCAGCCCCAGCATTTT.

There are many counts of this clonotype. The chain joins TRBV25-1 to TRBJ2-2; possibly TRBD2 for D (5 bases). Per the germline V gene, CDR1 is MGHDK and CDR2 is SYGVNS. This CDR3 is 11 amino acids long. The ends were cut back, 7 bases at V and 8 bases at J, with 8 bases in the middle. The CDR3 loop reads CASTGMGELFF. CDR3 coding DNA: TGTGCCAGCACGGGGATGGGGGAGCTGTTTTTT.